This T cell receptor (beta chain) originates from a study of early T cells in non-severe SARS-CoV-2 infection. Study-level background: Sequencing of bulk RNA from unsorted whole blood was done, without chain pairing. Findings of the study overall: VDJdb matching, biased toward anti-spike CD8 responses, missed private and CD4 specificities.

Unique molecular identifier tags were affixed to discrete cDNA molecules. TCRdb reanalysed the 5' RACE reads using MiXCR and keeps one entry per CDR3 protein. The sample yields about 56,000 distinct CDR3 sequences, about 15% seen once. To note about this clonotype: Its antigen is currently unknown.

This TCR came from an adult who was a healthcare worker with PCR-confirmed SARS-CoV-2 infection or an uninfected control (not recorded which). The material sequenced was whole blood, taken at baseline.

The CDR3 DNA reads as TGCGCCAGCAGCCAAACCCTACAGACAGGGAGAGGGAGGAACACTGAAGCTTTCTTT. Encoded protein: CASSQTLQTGRGRNTEAFF. The J gene is TRBJ1-1, the V gene TRBV4-1; 7 bases line up with TRBD1. The V segment lost 2 bases and the J segment 1 base; nucleotides outside the gene matches: 16. The germline CDR1 and CDR2 sequences are MGHRA and YSYEKL. This CDR3 is 19 amino acids long.